This is a list of T cell receptor beta chains from one sample in a study of cytomegalovirus exposure and HLA in healthy donors. Sequenced by immunoSEQ multiplex PCR; TCRdb stores in-frame clones only, minus some. The repertoire consists of 50,000 to 65,000 clones, with around 82% occurring once and the leading ten covering approximately 2.8%. The sequenced material came from PBMCs. The receptors were sampled from a woman between 18 and 29 years old in good health and CMV-seronegative. Each CDR3 is given with its conserved first and last residue. The D gene is left open where the match is weak. Expanded clones get a size class; other rows say once, few or many, or leave the size out.

size: once; V: TRBV28; D: NA; J: TRBJ2-3; DNA: TGTGCCAGCAGTCCTCTCCAGGACAGCCTCACAGATACGCAGTATTTT; CDR3: CASSPLQDSLTDTQYF
size: NA; V: TRBV28; D: NA; J: TRBJ2-2; DNA: TGTGCCAGCAGTTTGGGTCGGATACTACCCCACAACGCCGGGGAGCTGTTTTTT; CDR3: CASSLGRILPHNAGELFF
size: few; V: TRBV29-1; D: NA; J: TRBJ1-3; DNA: TGCAGCATCCTCCCCAGGTGGGGAAACACCATATATTTT; CDR3: CSILPRWGNTIYF
size: NA; V: TRBV7-2; D: TRBD2; J: TRBJ2-3; DNA: TGTGCCAGCCAGCGGGAGTCCTGGGCAGATACGCAGTATTTT; CDR3: CASQRESWADTQYF
size: NA; V: TRBV27; D: NA; J: TRBJ2-5; DNA: TGTGCCAGCAGTTTAGCGGCAGGGGCCCAAGAGACCCAGTACTTC; CDR3: CASSLAAGAQETQYF
size: NA; V: TRBV19; D: NA; J: TRBJ1-5; DNA: TGTGCCAGTAGTACAACAGGTTATCAGCCCCAGCATTTT; CDR3: CASSTTGYQPQHF
size: NA; V: TRBV28; D: NA; J: TRBJ1-1; DNA: TGTGCCAGCACAGTTTCCTATGTGGGGGGCACTGAAGCTTTCTTT; CDR3: CASTVSYVGGTEAFF
size: NA; V: TRBV6-4; D: TRBD2; J: TRBJ2-2; DNA: TGTGCCAGCAGTCGGACTAGCGGGAACACCGGGGAGCTGTTTTTT; CDR3: CASSRTSGNTGELFF
size: NA; V: TRBV18; D: NA; J: TRBJ2-7; DNA: TGTGCCAGCTCCCCAAGGGGCTACTACGAGCAGTACTTC; CDR3: CASSPRGYYEQYF
size: once; V: TRBV4-2; D: TRBD1; J: TRBJ1-3; DNA: TGTGCCAGCAGCGATCGAGGGGACAGGGGAACGGACACCATATATTTT; CDR3: CASSDRGDRGTDTIYF
size: NA; V: TRBV28; D: NA; J: TRBJ1-5; DNA: TGTGCCAGCAGCAATACAGGGTGGGAAAAGCCCCAGCATTTT; CDR3: CASSNTGWEKPQHF
size: NA; V: TRBV28; D: NA; J: TRBJ2-7; DNA: TGTGCCAGCAGTTTAGAGGGCAGCTACGAGCAGTACTTC; CDR3: CASSLEGSYEQYF
size: NA; V: TRBV4-1; D: NA; J: TRBJ1-4; DNA: TGCGCCAGCACCCCTAGGGGGACAACTAATGAAAAACTGTTTTTT; CDR3: CASTPRGTTNEKLFF
size: NA; V: TRBV4-1; D: NA; J: TRBJ2-5; DNA: TGCGCCAGCAGCCACTCAGGGGTCGGAGCCCAGTACTTC; CDR3: CASSHSGVGAQYF
size: NA; V: TRBV7-9; D: NA; J: TRBJ2-1; DNA: TGTGCCAGCGGACAGGTTAGGGGGGAGATCGCCCATGAGCAGTTCTTC; CDR3: CASGQVRGEIAHEQFF
size: NA; V: TRBV27; D: TRBD2; J: TRBJ2-1; DNA: TGTGCCAGCACCGGACTAGCGGGAAGACACAATGAGCAGTTCTTC; CDR3: CASTGLAGRHNEQFF
size: NA; V: TRBV5-1; D: NA; J: TRBJ1-1; DNA: TGCGCCAGCAGCCGCTCGGACACGACTGAAGCTTTCTTT; CDR3: CASSRSDTTEAFF
size: few; V: TRBV15; D: NA; J: TRBJ2-5; DNA: TGTGCCACCAGCAGAGACAGTCAAGAGACCCAGTACTTC; CDR3: CATSRDSQETQYF
size: NA; V: TRBV5-8; D: TRBD2; J: TRBJ2-1; DNA: TGTGCCAGCAGCTTCCAAGGGACTAGCAGGGGGAGCTCCTACAATGAGCAGTTCTTC; CDR3: CASSFQGTSRGSSYNEQFF
size: NA; V: TRBV4-1; D: NA; J: TRBJ2-4; DNA: TGCGCCAGCAGCCCCGAACAGCTAGCCAAAAACAGTCAGTACTTC; CDR3: CASSPEQLAKNSQYF
size: NA; V: TRBV10-1; D: NA; J: TRBJ2-7; DNA: TGCGCCAGCAGTCTCGGGAGCGAGCAGTACTTC; CDR3: CASSLGSEQYF
size: few; V: TRBV19; D: NA; J: TRBJ1-2; DNA: TGTGCCAGTAGTATTATCGGGATCCGTGGCTACACCTTC; CDR3: CASSIIGIRGYTF
size: NA; V: TRBV28; D: NA; J: TRBJ1-1; DNA: TGTGCCAGCAATCAGGAGGACACTGAAGCTTTCTTT; CDR3: CASNQEDTEAFF
size: NA; V: TRBV4-2; D: NA; J: TRBJ1-1; DNA: TGTGCCAGCAGCCAAGAGGGTGGGGGAGGGGGAGCTTTCTTT; CDR3: CASSQEGGGGGAFF
size: NA; V: TRBV15; D: TRBD1; J: TRBJ2-2; DNA: TGTGCCACCAGCAGACCACAGGGGTTGGGCACCGGGGAGCTGTTTTTT; CDR3: CATSRPQGLGTGELFF
size: NA; V: TRBV5-1; D: TRBD1; J: TRBJ1-3; DNA: TGCGCCAGCAGCCCGGGACAGAACTCTGGAAACACCATATATTTT; CDR3: CASSPGQNSGNTIYF
size: NA; V: TRBV2; D: NA; J: TRBJ2-1; DNA: TGTGCCAGCAGTGGTCTACTTTTGAGCTCCTACAATGAGCAGTTCTTC; CDR3: CASSGLLLSSYNEQFF
size: NA; V: TRBV28; D: TRBD1; J: TRBJ1-6; DNA: TGTGCCAGCAGCTCAGACTCCGGGACAGGGGCCCCTTGGAGTAATTCACCCCTCCACTTT; CDR3: CASSSDSGTGAPWSNSPLHF
size: NA; V: TRBV7-9; D: TRBD1; J: TRBJ1-5; DNA: TGTGCCAGCAGCTTAGTAACCGGGACAGGGGGCCAGCCCCAGCATTTT; CDR3: CASSLVTGTGGQPQHF
size: NA; V: TRBV19; D: TRBD1; J: TRBJ1-5; DNA: TGTGCCAGTAGAGGGGGGACAGGGGTTCCTAATCAGCCCCAGCATTTT; CDR3: CASRGGTGVPNQPQHF
size: NA; V: TRBV6-4; D: NA; J: TRBJ2-3; DNA: TGTGCCAGCAGTGGGGGCAGCCAAGATACGCAGTATTTT; CDR3: CASSGGSQDTQYF
size: NA; V: TRBV27; D: NA; J: TRBJ2-7; DNA: TGTGCCAGCAGTCTTGTGGGACCTACGGGTCAGGGGAACTACGAGCAGTACTTC; CDR3: CASSLVGPTGQGNYEQYF
size: NA; V: TRBV7-2; D: TRBD1; J: TRBJ1-5; DNA: TGTGCCAGCAGCTTATCACAGGGGAATCAGCCCCAGCATTTT; CDR3: CASSLSQGNQPQHF
size: few; V: TRBV7-8; D: NA; J: TRBJ2-1; DNA: TGTGCCAGCAGCTTAGGCGGGACGAACTCCTACAATGAGCAGTTCTTC; CDR3: CASSLGGTNSYNEQFF
size: NA; V: TRBV14; D: NA; J: TRBJ2-7; DNA: TGTGCCAGCAGCCAATACATAAACTACGAGCAGTACTTC; CDR3: CASSQYINYEQYF
size: NA; V: TRBV10-3; D: NA; J: TRBJ1-1; DNA: TGTGCCATCAGTGAGTCGCTTAGACCCATACGGGGCACTGAAGCTTTCTTT; CDR3: CAISESLRPIRGTEAFF
size: few; V: TRBV27; D: NA; J: TRBJ2-7; DNA: TGTGCCAGCTCTCAAAGGTTGCAGGGGAGTGAGCAGTACTTC; CDR3: CASSQRLQGSEQYF
size: NA; V: TRBV5-1; D: NA; J: TRBJ2-1; DNA: TGCGCCAGCAGCCCGCAGGGTCCTCCCTATGAGCAGTTCTTC; CDR3: CASSPQGPPYEQFF
size: NA; V: TRBV7-9; D: TRBD2; J: TRBJ2-3; DNA: TGTGCCAGCAGCTTACTGGGGGGGGGCACAGATACGCAGTATTTT; CDR3: CASSLLGGGTDTQYF
size: NA; V: TRBV21-1; D: NA; J: TRBJ1-1; DNA: TGTGCCAGCAGCATTATCTGCCACCACCTTTACAATGACATGAACACTGAAGCTTTCTTT; CDR3: CASSIICHHLYNDMNTEAFF
size: once; V: TRBV27; D: NA; J: TRBJ2-7; DNA: TGTGCCAGCAGCGGTCACTTGAGCGACGAGCAGTACTTC; CDR3: CASSGHLSDEQYF
size: NA; V: TRBV5-4; D: NA; J: TRBJ2-7; DNA: TGTGCCAGCAGAGGCCGGGGCGAGCAGTACTTC; CDR3: CASRGRGEQYF
size: NA; V: TRBV5-4; D: TRBD1; J: TRBJ1-1; DNA: TGTGCCAGCAGCTTGGTGGACAGGGTCGACACTGAAGCTTTCTTT; CDR3: CASSLVDRVDTEAFF
size: NA; V: TRBV10-1; D: NA; J: TRBJ2-6; DNA: TGCGCCAGCAGTAGATCTGGGGCCAACGGCCTGACTTTC; CDR3: CASSRSGANGLTF
size: once; V: TRBV4-1; D: TRBD1; J: TRBJ1-5; DNA: TGCGCCAGCAGCCAAGAGGTACAGGGGAGTGGACAGCCCCAGCATTTT; CDR3: CASSQEVQGSGQPQHF
size: NA; V: TRBV2; D: NA; J: TRBJ1-5; DNA: TGTGCCAGCAGGACATTAGGGAGGTCCCAGCATTTT; CDR3: CASRTLGRSQHF
size: NA; V: TRBV14; D: TRBD1; J: TRBJ1-1; DNA: TGTGCCAGCAGCCGGAGAGGGGGACAGGACCCTGAAGCTTTCTTT; CDR3: CASSRRGGQDPEAFF
size: NA; V: TRBV6-1; D: NA; J: TRBJ1-6; DNA: TGTGCCACCCAAGAGGAGTCTTGGAATTCACCCCTCCACTTT; CDR3: CATQEESWNSPLHF
size: once; V: TRBV29-1; D: NA; J: TRBJ2-4; DNA: TGCAGCGTTGGGATCCAGGGCCAGGGAATTCAGTACTTC; CDR3: CSVGIQGQGIQYF
size: once; V: TRBV11-2; D: NA; J: TRBJ1-2; DNA: TGTGCCAGCAGCCTTGGGGGACACGGGAACTATGGCTACACCTTC; CDR3: CASSLGGHGNYGYTF
size: NA; V: TRBV9; D: TRBD1; J: TRBJ2-2; DNA: TGTGCCAGCAGCCCCCCTCGGACAGGGATCACCGGGGAGCTGTTTTTT; CDR3: CASSPPRTGITGELFF
size: NA; V: TRBV28; D: NA; J: TRBJ1-3; DNA: TGTGCCAGCACGCTACGGAGTTTTGCTGGAAACACCATATATTTT; CDR3: CASTLRSFAGNTIYF
size: NA; V: TRBV18; D: NA; J: TRBJ1-1; DNA: TGTGCCAGCTTCCGGGCGACTACCAACACTGAAGCTTTCTTT; CDR3: CASFRATTNTEAFF
size: NA; V: TRBV6-5; D: NA; J: TRBJ1-1; DNA: TGTGCCAGCAGTTACCTCCGAAGGGGGAGGAACACTGAAGCTTTCTTT; CDR3: CASSYLRRGRNTEAFF
size: NA; V: TRBV9; D: NA; J: TRBJ2-7; DNA: TGTGCCAGCAGCCCTACTAACAGGGCCCTTGAACCCTACGAGCAGTACTTC; CDR3: CASSPTNRALEPYEQYF
size: NA; V: TRBV6-6; D: NA; J: TRBJ2-7; DNA: TGTGCCAGTTCCAGGGAATACTCCTACGAGCAGTACTTC; CDR3: CASSREYSYEQYF
size: NA; V: TRBV6-6; D: NA; J: TRBJ2-3; DNA: TGTGCCAGCAGTTACCTAGTCGGGAGCACAGATACGCAGTATTTT; CDR3: CASSYLVGSTDTQYF